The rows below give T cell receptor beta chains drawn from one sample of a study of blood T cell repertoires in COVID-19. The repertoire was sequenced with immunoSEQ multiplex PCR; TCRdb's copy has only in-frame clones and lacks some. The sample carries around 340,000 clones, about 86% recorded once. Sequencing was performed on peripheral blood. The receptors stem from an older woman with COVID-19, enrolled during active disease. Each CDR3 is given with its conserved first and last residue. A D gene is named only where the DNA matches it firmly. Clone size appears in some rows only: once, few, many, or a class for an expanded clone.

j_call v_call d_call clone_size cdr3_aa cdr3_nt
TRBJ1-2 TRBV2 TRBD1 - CASSGTGGNYGYTF TGTGCCAGCAGTGGGACAGGGGGAAATTATGGCTACACCTTC
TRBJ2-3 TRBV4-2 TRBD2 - CASSQEASGTTDTQYF TGTGCCAGCAGCCAAGAGGCTAGCGGGACCACAGATACGCAGTATTTT
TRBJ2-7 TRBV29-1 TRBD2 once CSVIRGGSYEQYF TGCAGCGTTATACGGGGGGGGTCCTACGAGCAGTACTTC
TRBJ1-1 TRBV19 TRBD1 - CASSIGTGGAYTEAFF TGTGCCAGTAGTATCGGGACAGGGGGCGCGTACACTGAAGCTTTCTTT
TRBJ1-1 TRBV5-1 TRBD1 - CASSITGAGTEAFF TGCGCCAGCAGCATTACAGGGGCGGGCACTGAAGCTTTCTTT
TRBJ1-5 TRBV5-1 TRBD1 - CATTAPTGPAYSNQPQHF TGCGCCACTACCGCTCCGACAGGGCCGGCTTATAGCAATCAGCCCCAGCATTTT
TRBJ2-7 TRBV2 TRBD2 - CASSVPGLGETYF TGTGCCAGCAGTGTCCCGGGACTAGGGGAAACGTACTTC
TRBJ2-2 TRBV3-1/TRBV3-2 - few CASSVSSYTGELFF TGTGCCAGCAGCGTATCCTCGTACACCGGGGAGCTGTTTTTT
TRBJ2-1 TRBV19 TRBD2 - CASSYKLAGGREQFF TGTGCCAGTAGTTATAAGCTAGCGGGGGGCCGGGAACAGTTCTTC
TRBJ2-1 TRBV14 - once CASSQDRGFGEQFF TGTGCCAGCAGCCAAGATAGGGGCTTCGGTGAGCAGTTCTTC
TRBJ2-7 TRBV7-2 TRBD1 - CASSSTGLYSYEQYF TGTGCCAGCAGCTCGACAGGGCTTTACTCCTACGAGCAGTACTTC
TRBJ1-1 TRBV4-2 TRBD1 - CASSQVRGQGENTEAFF TGTGCCAGCAGCCAAGTCCGGGGACAGGGGGAGAACACTGAAGCTTTCTTT
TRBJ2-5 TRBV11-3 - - CASSLGGAFPETQYF TGTGCCAGCAGCTTGGGGGGGGCGTTCCCAGAGACCCAGTACTTC
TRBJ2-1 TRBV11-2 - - CASSLDVSSYNEQFF TGTGCCAGCAGCTTAGATGTCAGCTCCTACAATGAGCAGTTCTTC
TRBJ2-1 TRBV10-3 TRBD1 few CATVRSDRGNYNEQFF TGTGCCACCGTCCGTTCGGACAGGGGAAACTACAATGAGCAGTTCTTC
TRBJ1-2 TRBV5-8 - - CASSLFPADYGYTF TGTGCCAGCAGCTTGTTTCCAGCGGACTATGGCTACACCTTC
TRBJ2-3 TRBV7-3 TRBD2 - CASSPTSGGGTDTQYF TGTGCCAGCAGCCCAACTAGCGGGGGAGGCACAGATACGCAGTATTTT
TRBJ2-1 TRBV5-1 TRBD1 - CASSPRFSGQGQNEQFF TGCGCCAGCAGCCCCCGGTTTTCTGGACAGGGTCAGAATGAGCAGTTCTTC
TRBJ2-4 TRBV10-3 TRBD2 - CAISRTGGVQYF TGTGCCATCAGTCGGACGGGGGGGGTTCAGTACTTC
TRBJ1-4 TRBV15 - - CATSSIREPELFF TGTGCCACCAGCAGTATAAGGGAGCCTGAACTGTTTTTT
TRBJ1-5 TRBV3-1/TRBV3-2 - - CASSPIGTTNQPQHF TGTGCCAGCAGCCCCATCGGGACAACCAATCAGCCCCAGCATTTT
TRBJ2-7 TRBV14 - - CASSQASGRHGWADEQYF TGTGCCAGCAGCCAAGCGAGTGGGCGCCATGGGTGGGCCGACGAGCAGTACTTC
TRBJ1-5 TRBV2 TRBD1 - CASRDRQGSNQPQHF TGTGCCAGCAGAGACCGACAGGGGAGCAATCAGCCCCAGCATTTT
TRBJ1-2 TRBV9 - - CASAQSGQSYGYTF TGTGCCAGCGCTCAAAGTGGACAGTCTTATGGCTACACCTTC
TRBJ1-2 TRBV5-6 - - CASSLNRVNYGYTF TGTGCCAGCAGCTTGAACAGGGTTAACTATGGCTACACCTTC
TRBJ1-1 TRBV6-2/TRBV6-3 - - CASSSQMNTEAFF TGTGCCAGCAGTTCACAGATGAACACTGAAGCTTTCTTT
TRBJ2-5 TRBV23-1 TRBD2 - CASSQSGKTGTSGGPPKETQYF TGCGCCAGCAGTCAATCCGGGAAAACCGGGACTAGCGGGGGTCCACCTAAAGAGACCCAGTACTTC
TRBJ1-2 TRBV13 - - CASSSRTEANYGYTF TGTGCCAGCAGCTCGAGGACAGAAGCTAACTATGGCTACACCTTC
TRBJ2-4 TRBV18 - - CASSPSGLAKNIQYF TGTGCCAGCTCACCATCGGGGTTAGCCAAAAACATTCAGTACTTC
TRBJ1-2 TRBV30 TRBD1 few CAWTLLGQGARGYTF TGTGCCTGGACGCTCCTGGGACAGGGGGCTCGTGGCTACACCTTC
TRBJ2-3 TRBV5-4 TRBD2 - CASSLAGGLTDTQYF TGTGCCAGCAGCTTGGCGGGGGGGCTGACAGATACGCAGTATTTT
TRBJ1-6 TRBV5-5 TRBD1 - CASSLVGRGNNSPLHF TGTGCCAGCAGCTTGGTCGGCAGGGGGAATAATTCACCCCTCCACTTT
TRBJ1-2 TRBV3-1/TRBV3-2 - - CASSQGVFGGGNYGYTF TGTGCCAGCAGCCAAGGCGTGTTCGGGGGTGGGAACTATGGCTACACCTTC
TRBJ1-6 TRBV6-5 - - CASIFQGHQNSPLHF TGTGCCAGCATCTTCCAGGGACACCAGAATTCACCCCTCCACTTT
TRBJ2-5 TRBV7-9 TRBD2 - CASSLGTSAVGTQYF TGTGCCAGCAGCTTGGGGACTAGCGCGGTAGGGACCCAGTACTTC
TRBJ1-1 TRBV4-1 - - CASSQGFSVEAFF TGCGCCAGCAGCCAAGGTTTCTCGGTCGAAGCTTTCTTT
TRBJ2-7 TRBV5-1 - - CASSLAGERAYEQYF TGCGCCAGCAGCTTGGCCGGTGAGAGAGCCTACGAGCAGTACTTC
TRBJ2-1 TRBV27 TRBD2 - CASSSSLRGVSYNEQFF TGTGCCAGCAGCTCAAGTCTGCGGGGGGTCTCCTACAATGAGCAGTTCTTC
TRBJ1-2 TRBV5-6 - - CASSLNEYATF TGTGCCAGCAGCTTGAACGAATATGCGACCTTC
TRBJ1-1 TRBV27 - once CASSPLPTVKGAFF TGTGCCAGCAGTCCGCTCCCGACAGTTAAGGGAGCTTTCTTT
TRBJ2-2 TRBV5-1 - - CASSQGTDTGELFF TGCGCCAGCAGCCAGGGTACGGACACCGGGGAGCTGTTTTTT
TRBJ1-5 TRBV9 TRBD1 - CASSKSGTGFQPQHF TGTGCCAGCAGCAAATCCGGGACAGGGTTTCAGCCCCAGCATTTT
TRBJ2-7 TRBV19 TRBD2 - CASHEGGRAYEQYF TGTGCCAGCCACGAGGGAGGGAGGGCCTACGAGCAGTACTTC
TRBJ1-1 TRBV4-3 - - CASRLSPVNTEAFF TGCGCCAGCAGATTAAGCCCGGTGAACACTGAAGCTTTCTTT
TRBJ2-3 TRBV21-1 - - CASSKEGTSGGLLTDTQYF TGTGCCAGCAGCAAAGAAGGGACTAGCGGGGGGCTCCTCACAGATACGCAGTATTTT